The 3 T cell receptor beta chains below all came from one sample that was sequenced in a study of T-cell memory formation after mild COVID-19 (dated by TCRdb to about 2021). Preparation of the library involved 5' RACE. Sequencer: Illumina NovaSeq 6000. TCRdb redid the processing of the public reads, applying fastp at Q25 and MiXCR, and retained in-frame beta chains. Entries that share a CDR3 protein sequence are merged under the most common genes and DNA. The sample includes roughly 560,000 distinct CDR3 sequences, with about a fifth observed a single time. Roughly an eighth of the sample lies in the top ten. Sequencing was carried out using PBMCs or a T cell subset sorted from them (not recorded which). These receptor sequences come from an adult woman who had mild COVID-19 (a few samples of this study predate the infection). The sample titles of this study are shuffled in the database, so cell type and time point are left out; the donor was told from shared clones.

This clonotype has only a few counts. The chain is built from TRBV24-1 and TRBJ2-1; 7 bases fit TRBD1. The CDR3 totals 13 residues. Germline CDR1 reads KGHDR; CDR2 reads SFDVKD. V lost 5 bases, J lost 5 bases, and 2 bases stayed unmatched. The CDR3 DNA sequence: TGTGCCACCAGTGGTGGGACAGACAATGAGCAGTTCTTC. It encodes CATSGGTDNEQFF.

The gene calls are TRBV5-4 and TRBJ2-2; D ambiguous. The V and J ends lost 1 base and 0 bases respectively, with 19 bases between them. Germline-derived CDR1 and CDR2 are SGHNT and YYREEE (reference sequence). This CDR3 comprises 19 residues. CDR3 region: CASSLRSAWTSANTGELFF. The CDR3 DNA is TGTGCCAGCAGCTTGCGCTCGGCCTGGACGAGCGCGAACACCGGGGAGCTGTTTTTT.

The CDR3 sequence: CASSRTGLAGDGTIAKNIQYF. The CDR3 region has the DNA TGTGCCAGCTCACGAACGGGACTAGCGGGAGACGGAACAATAGCCAAAAACATTCAGTACTTC. The gene calls are TRBV18 and TRBJ2-4; 14 bases fit TRBD2. CDR1 is KGHSH, CDR2 LQKENI, per germline. The CDR3 consists of 21 residues. V lost 4 bases and J lost 0; bases outside the gene matches: 14.